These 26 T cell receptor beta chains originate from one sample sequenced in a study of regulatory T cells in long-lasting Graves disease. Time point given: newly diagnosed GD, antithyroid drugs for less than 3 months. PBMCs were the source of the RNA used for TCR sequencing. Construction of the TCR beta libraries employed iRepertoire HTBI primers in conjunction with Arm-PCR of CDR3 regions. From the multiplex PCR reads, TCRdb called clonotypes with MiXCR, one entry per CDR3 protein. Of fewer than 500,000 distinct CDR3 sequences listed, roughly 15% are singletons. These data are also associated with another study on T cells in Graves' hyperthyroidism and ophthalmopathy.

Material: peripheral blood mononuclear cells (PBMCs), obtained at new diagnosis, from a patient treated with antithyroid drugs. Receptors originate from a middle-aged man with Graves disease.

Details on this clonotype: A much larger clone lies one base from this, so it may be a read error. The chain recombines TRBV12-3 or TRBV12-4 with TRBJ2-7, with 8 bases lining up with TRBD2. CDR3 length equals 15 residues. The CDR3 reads CASSYYRGLGVEQCF. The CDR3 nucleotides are TGTGCCAGCAGTTATTACCGGGGACTAGGGGTCGAGCAGTGCTTC.

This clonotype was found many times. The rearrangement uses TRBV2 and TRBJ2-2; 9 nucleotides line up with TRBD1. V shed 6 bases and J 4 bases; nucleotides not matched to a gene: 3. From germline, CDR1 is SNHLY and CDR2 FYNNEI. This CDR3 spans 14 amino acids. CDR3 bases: TGTGCCAGCAGCGGGACAGGGTTCACCGGGGAGCTGTTTTTT. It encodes CASSGTGFTGELFF.

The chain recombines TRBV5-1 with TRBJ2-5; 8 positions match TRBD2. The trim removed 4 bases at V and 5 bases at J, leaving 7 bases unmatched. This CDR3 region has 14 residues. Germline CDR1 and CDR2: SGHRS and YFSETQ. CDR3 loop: CASSRARGGETQYF. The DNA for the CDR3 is TGCGCCAGCAGCCGGGCCCGGGGGGGCGAGACCCAGTACTTC.

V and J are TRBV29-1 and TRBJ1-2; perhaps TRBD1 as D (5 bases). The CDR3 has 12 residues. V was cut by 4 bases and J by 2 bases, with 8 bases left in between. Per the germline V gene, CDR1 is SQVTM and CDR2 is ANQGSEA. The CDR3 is CSVVRGNYGYTF. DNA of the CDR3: TGCAGCGTTGTAAGGGGCAACTATGGCTACACCTTC.

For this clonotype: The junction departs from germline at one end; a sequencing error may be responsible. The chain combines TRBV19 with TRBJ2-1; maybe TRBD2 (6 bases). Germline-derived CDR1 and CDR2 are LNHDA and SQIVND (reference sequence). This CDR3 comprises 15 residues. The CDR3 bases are TGTGCCAGTGGTATCGGCGGGACTGTCTACAATGAGCAGTTCTTC. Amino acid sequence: CASGIGGTVYNEQFF.

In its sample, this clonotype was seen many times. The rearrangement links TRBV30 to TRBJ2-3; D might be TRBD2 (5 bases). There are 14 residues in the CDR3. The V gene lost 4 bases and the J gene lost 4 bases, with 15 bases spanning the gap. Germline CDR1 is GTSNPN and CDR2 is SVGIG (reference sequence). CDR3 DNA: TGTGCCTGGACTCCATCGGGGATCGCAGATACGCAGTATTTT. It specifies CAWTPSGIADTQYF.

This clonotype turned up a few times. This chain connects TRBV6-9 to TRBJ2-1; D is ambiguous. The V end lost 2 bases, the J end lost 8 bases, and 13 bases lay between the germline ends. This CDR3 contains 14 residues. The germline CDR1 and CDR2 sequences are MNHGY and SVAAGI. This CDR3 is CASSYLSPAYEQFF. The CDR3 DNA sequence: TGTGCCAGCAGTTATCTGTCCCCGGCCTATGAGCAGTTCTTC.

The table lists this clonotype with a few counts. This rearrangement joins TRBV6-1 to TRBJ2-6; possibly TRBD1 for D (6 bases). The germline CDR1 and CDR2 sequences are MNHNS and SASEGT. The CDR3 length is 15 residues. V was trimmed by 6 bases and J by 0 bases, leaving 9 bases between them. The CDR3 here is CASRKQGSGANVLTF. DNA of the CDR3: TGTGCCAGCAGGAAACAGGGCTCTGGGGCCAACGTCCTGACTTTC.

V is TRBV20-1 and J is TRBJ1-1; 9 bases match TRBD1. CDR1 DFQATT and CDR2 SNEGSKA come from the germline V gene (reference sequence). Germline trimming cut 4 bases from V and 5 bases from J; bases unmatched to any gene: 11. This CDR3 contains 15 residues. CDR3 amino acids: CSANLGTGRRTEAFF. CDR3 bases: TGCAGTGCTAACCTCGGGACAGGGCGGCGGACTGAAGCTTTCTTT.

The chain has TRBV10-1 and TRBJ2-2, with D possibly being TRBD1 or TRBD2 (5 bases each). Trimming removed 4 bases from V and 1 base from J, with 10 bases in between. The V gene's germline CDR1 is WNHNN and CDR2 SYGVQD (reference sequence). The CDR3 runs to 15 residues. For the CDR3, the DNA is TGCGCCAGCAGTGGGGGACCTATGAACACCGGGGAGCTGTTTTTT. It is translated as CASSGGPMNTGELFF.

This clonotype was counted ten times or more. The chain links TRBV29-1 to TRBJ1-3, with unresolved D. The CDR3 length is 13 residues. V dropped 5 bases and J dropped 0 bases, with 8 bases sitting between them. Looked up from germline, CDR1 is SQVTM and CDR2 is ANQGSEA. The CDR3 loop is CSVLLSSGNTIYF. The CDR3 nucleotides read TGCAGCGTTCTACTGAGCTCTGGAAACACCATATATTTT. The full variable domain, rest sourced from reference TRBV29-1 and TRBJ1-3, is SAVISQKPSRDICQRGTSLTIQCQVDSQVTMMFWYRQQPGQSLTLIATANQGSEATYESGFVIDKFPISRPNLTFSTLTVSNMSPEDSSIYLCSVLLSSGNTIYFGEGSWLTVV.

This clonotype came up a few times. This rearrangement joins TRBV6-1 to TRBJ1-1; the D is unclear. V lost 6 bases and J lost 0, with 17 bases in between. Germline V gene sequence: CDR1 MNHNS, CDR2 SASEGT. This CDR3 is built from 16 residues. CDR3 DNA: TGTGCCAGCAGCGCTGGCGTTTCAGTTTTGAACACTGAAGCTTTCTTT. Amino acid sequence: CASSAGVSVLNTEAFF.

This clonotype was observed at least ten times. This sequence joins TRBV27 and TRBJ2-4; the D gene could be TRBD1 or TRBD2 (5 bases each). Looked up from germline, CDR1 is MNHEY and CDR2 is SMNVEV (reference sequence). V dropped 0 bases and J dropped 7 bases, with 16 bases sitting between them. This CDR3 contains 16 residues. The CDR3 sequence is CASSLSSSGRGNIQYF. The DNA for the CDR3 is TGTGCCAGCAGTTTATCGTCTTCAGGACGGGGCAACATTCAGTACTTC.

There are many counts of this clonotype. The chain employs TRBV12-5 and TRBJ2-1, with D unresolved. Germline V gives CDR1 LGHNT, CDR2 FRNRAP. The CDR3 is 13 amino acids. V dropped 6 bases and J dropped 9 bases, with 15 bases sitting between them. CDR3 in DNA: TGTGCTAGTGGCCCCCTAGGGATTCCTGAGCAGTTCTTC. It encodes CASGPLGIPEQFF.

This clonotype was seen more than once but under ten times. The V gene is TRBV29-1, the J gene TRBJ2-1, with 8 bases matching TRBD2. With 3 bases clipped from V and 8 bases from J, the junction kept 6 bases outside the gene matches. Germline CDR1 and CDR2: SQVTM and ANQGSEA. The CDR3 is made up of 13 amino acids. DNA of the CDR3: TGCAGCGTTGATCGAGCGGGAGTTGATGAGCAGTTCTTC. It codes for CSVDRAGVDEQFF.

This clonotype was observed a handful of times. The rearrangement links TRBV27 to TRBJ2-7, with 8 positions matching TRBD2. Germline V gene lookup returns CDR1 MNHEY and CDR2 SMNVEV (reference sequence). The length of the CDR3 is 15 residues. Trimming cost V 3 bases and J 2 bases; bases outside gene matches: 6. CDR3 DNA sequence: TGTGCCAGCAGTTTTTCGACTAGCGCAGCCTACGAGCAGTACTTC. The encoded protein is CASSFSTSAAYEQYF.

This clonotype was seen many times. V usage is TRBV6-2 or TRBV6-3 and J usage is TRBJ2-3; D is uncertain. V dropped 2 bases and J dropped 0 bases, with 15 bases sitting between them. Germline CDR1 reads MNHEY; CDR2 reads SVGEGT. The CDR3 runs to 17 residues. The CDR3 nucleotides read TGTGCCAGCAGTTACGATTGGAAGGCGACTAGCACAGATACGCAGTATTTT. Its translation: CASSYDWKATSTDTQYF.

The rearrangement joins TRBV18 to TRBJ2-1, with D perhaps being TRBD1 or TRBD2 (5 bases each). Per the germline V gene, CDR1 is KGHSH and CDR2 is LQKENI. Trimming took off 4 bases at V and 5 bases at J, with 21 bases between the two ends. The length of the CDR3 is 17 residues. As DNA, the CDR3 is TGTGCCAGCTCACTAGGAGGTGGCAGGGAATTCCACAATGAGCAGTTCTTC. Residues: CASSLGGGREFHNEQFF. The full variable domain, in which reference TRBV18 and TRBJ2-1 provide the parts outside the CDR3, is NAGVMQNPRHLVRRRGQEARLRCSPMKGHSHVYWYRQLPEEGLKFMVYLQKENIIDESGMPKERFSAEFPKEGPSILRIQQVVRGDSAAYFCASSLGGGREFHNEQFFGPGTRLTVL.

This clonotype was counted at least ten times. The CDR3 is CASSERQGFANEQFF. The CDR3 nucleotides are TGTGCCAGCAGTGAACGGCAGGGTTTCGCCAATGAGCAGTTCTTC. The chain has TRBV2 and TRBJ2-1, with D perhaps matching TRBD1 (5 bases). Germline V lookup: CDR1 SNHLY, CDR2 FYNNEI. There are 15 residues in the CDR3. The V end lost 2 bases, the J end lost 6 bases, and 14 bases lay between the germline ends.

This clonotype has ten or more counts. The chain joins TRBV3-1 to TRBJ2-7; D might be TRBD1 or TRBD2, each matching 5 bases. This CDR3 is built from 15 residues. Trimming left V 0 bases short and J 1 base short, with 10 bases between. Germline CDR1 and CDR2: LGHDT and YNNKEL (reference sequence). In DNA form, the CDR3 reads TGTGCCAGCAGCCAAGATCTAGGGACGTCCTACGAGCAGTACTTC. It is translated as CASSQDLGTSYEQYF.

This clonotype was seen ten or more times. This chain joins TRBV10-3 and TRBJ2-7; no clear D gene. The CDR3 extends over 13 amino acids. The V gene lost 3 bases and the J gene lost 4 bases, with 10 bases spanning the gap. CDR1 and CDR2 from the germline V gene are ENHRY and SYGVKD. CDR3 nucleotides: TGTGCCATCAGTGACCCGACCGGTTACGAGCAGTACTTC. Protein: CAISDPTGYEQYF.

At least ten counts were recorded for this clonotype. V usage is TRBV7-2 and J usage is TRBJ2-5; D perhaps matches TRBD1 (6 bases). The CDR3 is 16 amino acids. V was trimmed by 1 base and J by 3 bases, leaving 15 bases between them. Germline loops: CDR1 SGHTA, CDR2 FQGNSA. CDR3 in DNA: TGTGCCAGCAGCTTAGGGGTGGCCAGGGGAGAAGAGACCCAGTACTTC. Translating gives CASSLGVARGEETQYF.

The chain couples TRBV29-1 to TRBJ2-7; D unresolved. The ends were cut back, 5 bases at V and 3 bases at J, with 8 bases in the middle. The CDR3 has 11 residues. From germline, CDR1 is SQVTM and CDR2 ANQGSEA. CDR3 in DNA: TGCAGCGTTCGGGTCCTCTACGAGCAGTACTTC. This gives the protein CSVRVLYEQYF.

This CDR3 is CASTRYGEQFF. The DNA of the CDR3 is TGTGCCAGCACCAGATACGGGGAGCAGTTCTTC. The chain carries TRBV7-9 and TRBJ2-1; D remains ambiguous. The CDR3 is made up of 11 amino acids. CDR1 and CDR2 from the germline V gene are SEHNR and FQNEAQ (reference sequence). V was pared by 7 bases and J by 10 bases, with 11 bases between.

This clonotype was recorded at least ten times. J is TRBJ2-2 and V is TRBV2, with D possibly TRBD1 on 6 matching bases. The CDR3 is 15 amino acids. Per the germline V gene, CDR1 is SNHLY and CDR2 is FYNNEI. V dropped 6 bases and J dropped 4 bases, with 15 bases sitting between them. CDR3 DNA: TGTGCCAGCAGCCCTGGACAGACCAGCACCGGGGAGCTGTTTTTT. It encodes CASSPGQTSTGELFF.

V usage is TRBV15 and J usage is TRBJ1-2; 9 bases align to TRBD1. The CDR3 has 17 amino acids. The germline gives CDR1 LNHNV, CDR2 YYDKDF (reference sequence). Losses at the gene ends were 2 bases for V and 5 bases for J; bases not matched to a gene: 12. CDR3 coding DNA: TGTGCCACCAGCAGAACCCGGGGGGGACAGGGTCTTTATGGCTACACCTTC. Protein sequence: CATSRTRGGQGLYGYTF.